The clone carrying this TCR beta chain was seen many times. Diagnostic assessment was based on clinical symptoms, serum thyroxine and TRAb, thyroid ultrasound and orbital computed tomography. Germline values: CDR1 LGHNA, CDR2 YSLEER. Trimming stripped 1 base from V and 2 bases from J, with 8 bases between. This CDR3 is built from 14 residues. RNA transcripts yielded amplified TCR beta CDR3 regions. The HTBI primer set was used in a first-round RT-PCR of the TCR CDR3. TCRdb reprocessed the multiplex PCR reads via MiXCR and lists one record per CDR3 protein. The repertoire holds roughly 510,000 distinct CDR3 sequences, over 45% seen once, with about two fifths in the top ten. This sample stems from a study of T cells in Graves' hyperthyroidism and ophthalmopathy.

This chain joins TRBV4-3 and TRBJ1-1, with D tentatively TRBD1 (5 bases). Sequencing input: peripheral blood or thyroid tissue (not recorded which). The TCR originated in an adult woman with Graves' disease, either hyperthyroidism or ophthalmopathy (not recorded which). CDR3 sequence reads: CASSQGRTNTEAFF. The CDR3 nucleotides read TGCGCCAGCAGCCAAGGAAGGACAAACACTGAAGCTTTCTTT.